These 18 T cell receptor beta chains share one sample of origin, sequenced in a study of vaccination and CD4 T cells after COVID-19. Noted time point: late sampling 161 to 241 days after vaccination in a few convalescent patients. TCRdb recomputed calls from the PCR reads with MiXCR, one row per CDR3 protein. The data hold approximately 29,000 distinct CDR3 sequences, with about 50% observed a single time. The sample consisted of CD4+ T cells from blood, taken about 7 months after SARS-CoV-2 vaccination. The receptors were sampled from a human donor who had recovered from COVID-19.

This chain joins TRBV20-1 and TRBJ2-3, with 10 bases lining up with TRBD1. The CDR3 is 14 residues long. The germline V gene has CDR1 DFQATT and CDR2 SNEGSKA (reference sequence). Trimming removed 6 bases from V and 2 bases from J; junction bases left unmatched: 5. The CDR3 DNA sequence: TGCAGTGCAAGTGACAGGGGGCTCACAGATACGCAGTATTTT. This encodes CSASDRGLTDTQYF.

The chain employs TRBV20-1 and TRBJ1-2; perhaps TRBD1 as D (5 bases). The V gene lost 4 bases and the J gene lost 4 bases, with 19 bases spanning the gap. Looked up from germline, CDR1 is DFQATT and CDR2 is SNEGSKA (reference sequence). This CDR3 region has 15 residues. The CDR3 reads CSATISGDGGYGYTF. For the CDR3, the DNA is TGCAGTGCTACCATCTCGGGGGATGGAGGCTATGGCTACACCTTC.

The gene calls are TRBV6-2 or TRBV6-3 and TRBJ1-6; D call uncertain. V lost 10 bases and J lost 4, with 14 bases in between. The germline V gene has CDR1 MNHEY and CDR2 SVGEGT. This CDR3 has 14 residues. CDR3 sequence: CATVLRQYNSPLHF. DNA of the CDR3: TGTGCCACCGTCTTACGGCAGTATAATTCACCCCTCCACTTT.

This clonotype has a handful of counts. V is TRBV7-9 and J is TRBJ2-5; tentative D call: TRBD2 (6 bases). Trimming removed 4 bases from V and 5 bases from J, with 14 bases in between. Germline assignment: CDR1 SEHNR and CDR2 FQNEAQ (reference sequence). The CDR3 runs 14 residues. The CDR3 nucleotides read TGTGCCAGCAGCTCGGAACTAGCAATGGAGACCCAGTACTTC. This translates into CASSSELAMETQYF.

V and J are TRBV10-3 and TRBJ2-7, with D unresolved. The CDR3 is made up of 11 amino acids. V shed 3 bases and J shed 4 bases, with 4 bases lying between them. Per germline, CDR1 ENHRY and CDR2 SYGVKD. The CDR3 here is CAISDGYEQYF. CDR3 in DNA: TGTGCCATCAGTGATGGGTACGAGCAGTACTTC.

This clonotype appeared a few times. J is TRBJ2-3 and V is TRBV7-2, with TRBD2 matching over 10 bases. From germline, CDR1 is SGHTA and CDR2 FQGNSA. J lost 4 bases, V lost 6 bases, and 4 bases had no gene match. This CDR3 is 14 amino acids long. The CDR3 bases are TGTGCCAGCAGGCCCGGGACTAGCGCAGATACGCAGTATTTT. Amino acid sequence: CASRPGTSADTQYF.

This chain connects TRBV7-6 to TRBJ2-1; TRBD2 aligns across 10 bases. This CDR3 is 17 amino acids long. Germline V gene sequence: CDR1 SGHVS, CDR2 FNYEAQ. The V and J ends lost 5 bases and 9 bases, in that order; junction bases with no gene match: 16. CDR3 sequence: CASSRKLAGETPGEQFF. CDR3 DNA: TGTGCCAGCAGCAGGAAGCTAGCGGGAGAAACGCCGGGTGAGCAGTTCTTC.

The genes are TRBV7-2 and TRBJ2-3, with D perhaps given as TRBD1 or TRBD2 (6 bases each). The CDR3 extends over 18 amino acids. Trimming cost V 1 base and J 4 bases, with 21 bases left between them. Germline V gene data show CDR1 as SGHTA and CDR2 as FQGNSA. In DNA form, the CDR3 reads TGTGCCAGCAGCTTAGGGGACTTTCCCTTGGAGGGGGCAGATACGCAGTATTTT. This translates into CASSLGDFPLEGADTQYF.

V is TRBV6-1 and J is TRBJ1-1; tentative D call: TRBD1 (6 bases). The germline V gene has CDR1 MNHNS and CDR2 SASEGT. The CDR3 runs 13 residues. Between the trimmed V and J ends, which lost 6 bases and 1 base, there was a span of 9 bases. This CDR3 is CASRADRNTEAFF. CDR3 sequence (DNA): TGTGCCAGCAGGGCGGACAGGAACACTGAAGCTTTCTTT.

Here the CDR3 reads CAISDFEYEQFF. For the CDR3, the DNA is TGTGCCATCAGTGATTTCGAATACGAGCAGTTCTTC. This chain links TRBV10-3 with TRBJ2-1; unclear D gene. V was shortened by 3 bases and J by 10 bases, with 10 bases between the two germline ends. The CDR3 runs 12 residues. Germline values: CDR1 ENHRY, CDR2 SYGVKD.

This sequence joins TRBV19 and TRBJ2-2; 7 nucleotides agree with TRBD1. There are 14 residues in the CDR3. Germline CDR1 LNHDA, CDR2 SQIVND (reference sequence). Trimming took 5 bases from V and 3 from J; bases not matched to a gene: 3. CDR3 sequence: CASSWDSYTGELFF. The CDR3 DNA reads as TGTGCCAGTAGTTGGGACAGTTACACCGGGGAGCTGTTTTTT.

This clonotype was seen a handful of times. One end of the junction varies from germline; a read error may be responsible. The CDR3 is CSVEIDYSYTF. CDR3 sequence (DNA): TGCAGCGTTGAAATAGACTATAGCTACACCTTC. V and J are TRBV29-1 and TRBJ1-2; D remains unclear. The CDR3 covers 11 residues. Germline V CDR1 and CDR2: SQVTM, ANQGSEA.

The genes are TRBV20-1 and TRBJ2-7, with 9 bases fitting TRBD2. V dropped 5 bases and J dropped 4; count of bases not matched to a gene: 6. From germline, CDR1 is DFQATT and CDR2 SNEGSKA (reference sequence). The CDR3 is 13 residues long. Written as DNA, the CDR3 is TGCAGTGCTTCCGGGACTAGCATGTACGAGCAGTACTTC. Amino acid sequence: CSASGTSMYEQYF.

By its share, this clonotype is medium-sized (0.01 to 0.1%). The rearrangement links TRBV6-4 to TRBJ2-2; TRBD1 matches at 7 bases. Germline V gene lookup returns CDR1 MRHNA and CDR2 SNTAGT. Trimming removed 3 bases from V and 7 bases from J; junction bases left unmatched: 5. The CDR3 consists of 14 residues. CDR3 sequence: CASSDGTDSGELFF. CDR3 coding DNA: TGTGCCAGCAGTGATGGGACAGACAGCGGGGAGCTGTTTTTT.

The V and J genes are TRBV20-1 and TRBJ2-3; no clear D gene. The CDR3 is 14 residues long. Per the germline V gene, CDR1 is DFQATT and CDR2 is SNEGSKA (reference sequence). Between the trimmed V and J ends, which lost 0 bases and 4 bases, there was a span of 11 bases. This CDR3 reads CSARDTTRPDTQYF. DNA for the CDR3: TGCAGTGCTAGAGATACGACCCGCCCAGATACGCAGTATTTT.

V gene TRBV19 combines with J gene TRBJ2-7, with 8 nucleotides matching TRBD1. Trimming cost V 8 bases and J 3 bases; bases outside gene matches: 6. The CDR3 length is 13 residues. Per germline, CDR1 LNHDA and CDR2 SQIVND (reference sequence). In nucleotides, the CDR3 is TGTGCCAGTGCGACCGGGACAGGCTACGAGCAGTACTTC. It codes for CASATGTGYEQYF.

This chain connects TRBV7-9 to TRBJ2-1; TRBD1 matches at 10 bases. The CDR3 covers 16 residues. Looked up from germline, CDR1 is SEHNR and CDR2 is FQNEAQ (reference sequence). Trimming took 1 base from V and 2 from J; bases not matched to a gene: 2. The CDR3 DNA sequence: TGTGCCAGCAGCTTAGGGGGGACAGGGGCCTACAATGAGCAGTTCTTC. It translates to CASSLGGTGAYNEQFF.

The rearrangement joins TRBV15 to TRBJ1-5; TRBD1 might be the D (5 bases). This CDR3 spans 15 amino acids. Trimming removed 1 base from V and 3 bases from J, with 10 bases in between. Germline lookup yields CDR1 LNHNV and CDR2 YYDKDF (reference sequence). CDR3 region: CATSRGDLLNQPQHF. CDR3 bases: TGTGCCACCAGCAGAGGGGACTTACTCAATCAGCCCCAGCATTTT.